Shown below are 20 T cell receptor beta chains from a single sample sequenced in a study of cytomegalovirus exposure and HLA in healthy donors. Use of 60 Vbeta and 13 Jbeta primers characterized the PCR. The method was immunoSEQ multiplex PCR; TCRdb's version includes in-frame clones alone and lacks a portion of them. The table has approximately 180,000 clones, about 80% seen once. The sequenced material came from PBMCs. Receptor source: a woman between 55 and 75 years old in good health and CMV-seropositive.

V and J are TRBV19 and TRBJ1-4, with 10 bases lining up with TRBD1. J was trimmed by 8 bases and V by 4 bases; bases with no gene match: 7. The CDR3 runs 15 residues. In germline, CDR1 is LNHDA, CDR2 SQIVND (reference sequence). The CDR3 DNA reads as TGTGCCAGTAGTACGAGGACAGGGGGTGGAGAAAAACTGTTTTTT. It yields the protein CASSTRTGGGEKLFF.

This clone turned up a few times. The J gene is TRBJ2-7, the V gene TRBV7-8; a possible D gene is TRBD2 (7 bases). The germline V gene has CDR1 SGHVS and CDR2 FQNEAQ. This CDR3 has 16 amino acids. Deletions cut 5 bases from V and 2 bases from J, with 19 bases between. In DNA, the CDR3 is TGTGCCAGCAGCGGGGGGGCAGGGGACTTCACCTACGAGCAGTACTTC. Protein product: CASSGGAGDFTYEQYF.

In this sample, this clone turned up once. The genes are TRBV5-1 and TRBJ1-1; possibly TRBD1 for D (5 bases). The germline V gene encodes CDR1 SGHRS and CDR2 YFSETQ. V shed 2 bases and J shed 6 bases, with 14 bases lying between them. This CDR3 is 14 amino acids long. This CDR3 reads CASSFSPGEAEAFF. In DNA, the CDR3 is TGCGCCAGCAGCTTTTCACCGGGGGAGGCTGAAGCTTTCTTT.

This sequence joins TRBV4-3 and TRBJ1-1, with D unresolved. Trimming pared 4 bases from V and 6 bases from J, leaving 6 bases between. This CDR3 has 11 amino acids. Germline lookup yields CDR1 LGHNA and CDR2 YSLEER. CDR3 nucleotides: TGCGCCAGCAGCCGTCAGGCTGAAGCTTTCTTT. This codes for CASSRQAEAFF.

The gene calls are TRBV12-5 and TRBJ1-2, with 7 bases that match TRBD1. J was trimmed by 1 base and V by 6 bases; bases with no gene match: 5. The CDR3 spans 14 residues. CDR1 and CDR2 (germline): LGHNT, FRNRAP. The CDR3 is CASGVSGGNYGYTF. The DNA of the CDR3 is TGTGCTAGTGGAGTTTCAGGGGGTAACTATGGCTACACCTTC.

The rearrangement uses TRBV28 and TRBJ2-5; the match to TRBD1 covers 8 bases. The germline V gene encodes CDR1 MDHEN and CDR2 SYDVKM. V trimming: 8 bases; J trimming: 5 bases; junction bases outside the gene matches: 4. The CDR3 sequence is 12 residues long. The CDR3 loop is CASLQGGETQYF. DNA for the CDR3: TGTGCCAGCCTACAGGGGGGCGAGACCCAGTACTTC.

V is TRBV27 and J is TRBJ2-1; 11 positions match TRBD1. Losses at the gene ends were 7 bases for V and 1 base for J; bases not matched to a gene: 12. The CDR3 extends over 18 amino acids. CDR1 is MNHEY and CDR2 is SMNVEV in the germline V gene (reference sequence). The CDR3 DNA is TGTGCCAGCAACTTTTGGACAGGGGGCCTTCCTTCCTACAATGAGCAGTTCTTC. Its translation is CASNFWTGGLPSYNEQFF.

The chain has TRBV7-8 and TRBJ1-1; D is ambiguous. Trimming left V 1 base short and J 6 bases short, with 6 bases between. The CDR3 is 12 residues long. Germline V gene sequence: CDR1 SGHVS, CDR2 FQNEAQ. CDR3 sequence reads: CASSLVAAEAFF. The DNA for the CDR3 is TGTGCCAGCAGCTTAGTGGCGGCTGAAGCTTTCTTT. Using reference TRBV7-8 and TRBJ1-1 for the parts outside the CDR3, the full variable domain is GAGVSQSPRYKVAKRGQDVALRCDPISGHVSLFWYQQALGQGPEFLTYFQNEAQLDKSGLPSDRFFAERPEGSVSTLKIQRTQQEDSAVYLCASSLVAAEAFFGQGTRLTVV.

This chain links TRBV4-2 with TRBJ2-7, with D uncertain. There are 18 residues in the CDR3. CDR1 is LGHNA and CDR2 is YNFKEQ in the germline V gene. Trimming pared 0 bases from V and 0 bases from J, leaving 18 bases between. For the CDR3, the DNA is TGTGCCAGCAGCCAAGACCCCTCAAGCCAAACTACCTCCTACGAGCAGTACTTC. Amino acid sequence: CASSQDPSSQTTSYEQYF.

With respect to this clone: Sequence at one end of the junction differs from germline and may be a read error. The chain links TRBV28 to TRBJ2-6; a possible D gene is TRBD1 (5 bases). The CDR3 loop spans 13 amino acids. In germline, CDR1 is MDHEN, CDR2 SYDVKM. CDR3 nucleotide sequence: TGTGCCAGCTATCTCTCTGGGGCCAACGGCCTGACTTTC. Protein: CASYLSGANGLTF.

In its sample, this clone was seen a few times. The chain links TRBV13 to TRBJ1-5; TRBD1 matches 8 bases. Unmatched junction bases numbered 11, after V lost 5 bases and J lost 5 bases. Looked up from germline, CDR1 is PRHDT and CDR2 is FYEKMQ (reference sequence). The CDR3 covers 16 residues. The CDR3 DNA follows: TGTGCCAGCAGCCCTAAGGACAGGGCCCTTTATCAGCCCCAGCATTTT. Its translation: CASSPKDRALYQPQHF.

The CDR3 loop is CASRPGVAGGFNEQFF. CDR3 DNA sequence: TGCGCCAGCAGACCCGGGGTAGCGGGGGGCTTTAATGAGCAGTTCTTC. The chain has TRBV5-1 and TRBJ2-1; 10 nucleotides align to TRBD2. With 5 bases clipped from V and 7 bases from J, the junction kept 12 bases outside the gene matches. Looked up from germline, CDR1 is SGHRS and CDR2 is YFSETQ. The CDR3 contains 16 residues.

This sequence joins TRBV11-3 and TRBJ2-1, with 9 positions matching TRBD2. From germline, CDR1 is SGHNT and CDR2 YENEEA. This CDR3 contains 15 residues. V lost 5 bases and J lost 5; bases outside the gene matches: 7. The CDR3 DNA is TGTGCCAGCAGCACGCAGCGGGGGGCCCACAATGAGCAGTTCTTC. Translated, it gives CASSTQRGAHNEQFF. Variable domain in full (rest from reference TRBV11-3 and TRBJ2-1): EAGVVQSPRYKIIEKKQPVAFWCNPISGHNTLYWYLQNLGQGPELLIRYENEEAVDDSQLPKDRFSAERLKGVDSTLKIQPAELGDSAVYLCASSTQRGAHNEQFFGPGTRLTVL.

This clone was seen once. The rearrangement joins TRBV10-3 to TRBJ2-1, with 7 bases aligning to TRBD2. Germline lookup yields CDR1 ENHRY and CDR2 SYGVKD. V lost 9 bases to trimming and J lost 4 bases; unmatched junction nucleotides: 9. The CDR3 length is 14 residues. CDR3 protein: CAIEGDYPYNEQFF. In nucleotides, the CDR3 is TGTGCCATAGAAGGGGACTACCCGTACAATGAGCAGTTCTTC.

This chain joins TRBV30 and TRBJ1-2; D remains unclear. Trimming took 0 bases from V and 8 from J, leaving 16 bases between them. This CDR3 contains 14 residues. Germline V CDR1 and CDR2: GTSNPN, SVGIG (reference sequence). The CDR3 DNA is TGTGCCTGGAGTGTATCAAAAGCGGGCAGAGGCTACACCTTC. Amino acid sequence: CAWSVSKAGRGYTF. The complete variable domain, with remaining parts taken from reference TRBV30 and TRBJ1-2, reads SQTIHQWPATLVQPVGSPLSLECTVEGTSNPNLYWYRQAAGRGLQLLFYSVGIGQISSEVPQNLSASRPQDRQFILSSKKLLLSDSGFYLCAWSVSKAGRGYTFGSGTRLTVV.

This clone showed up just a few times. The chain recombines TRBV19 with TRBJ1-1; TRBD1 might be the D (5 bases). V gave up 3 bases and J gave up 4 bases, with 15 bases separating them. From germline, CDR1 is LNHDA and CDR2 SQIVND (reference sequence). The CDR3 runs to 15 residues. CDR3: CASSMTWGGSTEAFF. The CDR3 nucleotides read TGTGCCAGTAGTATGACCTGGGGGGGGAGCACTGAAGCTTTCTTT.

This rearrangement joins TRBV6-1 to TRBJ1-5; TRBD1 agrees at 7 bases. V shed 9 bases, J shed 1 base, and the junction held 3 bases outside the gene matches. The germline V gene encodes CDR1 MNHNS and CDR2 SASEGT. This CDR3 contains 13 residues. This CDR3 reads CASLQGSNQPQHF. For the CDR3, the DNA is TGTGCCAGTCTACAGGGGAGCAATCAGCCCCAGCATTTT.

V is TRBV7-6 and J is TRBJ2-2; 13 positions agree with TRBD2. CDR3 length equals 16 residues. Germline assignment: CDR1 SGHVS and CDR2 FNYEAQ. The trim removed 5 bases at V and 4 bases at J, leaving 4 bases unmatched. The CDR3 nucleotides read TGTGCCAGCAGCCCTCGGACTAGCGGGAGCACCGGGGAGCTGTTTTTT. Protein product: CASSPRTSGSTGELFF. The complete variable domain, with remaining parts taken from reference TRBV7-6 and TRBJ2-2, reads GAGVSQSPRYKVTKRGQDVALRCDPISGHVSLYWYRQALGQGPEFLTYFNYEAQQDKSGLPNDRFSAERPEGSISTLTIQRTEQRDSAMYRCASSPRTSGSTGELFFGEGSRLTVL.

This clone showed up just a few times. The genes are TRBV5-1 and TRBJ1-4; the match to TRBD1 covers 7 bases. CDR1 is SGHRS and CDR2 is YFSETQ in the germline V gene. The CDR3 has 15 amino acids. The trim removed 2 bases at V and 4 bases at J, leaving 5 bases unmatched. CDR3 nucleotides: TGCGCCAGCAGCTTCCAGGGGGTTGGTAATGAAAAACTGTTTTTT. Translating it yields CASSFQGVGNEKLFF. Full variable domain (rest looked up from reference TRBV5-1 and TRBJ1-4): KAGVTQTPRYLIKTRGQQVTLSCSPISGHRSVSWYQQTPGQGLQFLFEYFSETQRNKGNFPGRFSGRQFSNSRSEMNVSTLELGDSALYLCASSFQGVGNEKLFFGSGTQLSVL.

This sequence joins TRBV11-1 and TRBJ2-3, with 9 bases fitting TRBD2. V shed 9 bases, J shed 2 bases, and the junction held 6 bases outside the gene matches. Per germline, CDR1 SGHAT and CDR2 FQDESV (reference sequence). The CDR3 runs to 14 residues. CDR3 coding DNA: TGTGCCAGTTGTCTAGCGGGACACACAGATACGCAGTATTTT. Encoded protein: CASCLAGHTDTQYF. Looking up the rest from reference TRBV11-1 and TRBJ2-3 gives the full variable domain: EAEVAQSPRYKITEKSQAVAFWCDPISGHATLYWYRQILGQGPELLVQFQDESVVDDSQLPKDRFSAERLKGVDSTLKIQPAELGDSAMYLCASCLAGHTDTQYFGPGTRLTVL.